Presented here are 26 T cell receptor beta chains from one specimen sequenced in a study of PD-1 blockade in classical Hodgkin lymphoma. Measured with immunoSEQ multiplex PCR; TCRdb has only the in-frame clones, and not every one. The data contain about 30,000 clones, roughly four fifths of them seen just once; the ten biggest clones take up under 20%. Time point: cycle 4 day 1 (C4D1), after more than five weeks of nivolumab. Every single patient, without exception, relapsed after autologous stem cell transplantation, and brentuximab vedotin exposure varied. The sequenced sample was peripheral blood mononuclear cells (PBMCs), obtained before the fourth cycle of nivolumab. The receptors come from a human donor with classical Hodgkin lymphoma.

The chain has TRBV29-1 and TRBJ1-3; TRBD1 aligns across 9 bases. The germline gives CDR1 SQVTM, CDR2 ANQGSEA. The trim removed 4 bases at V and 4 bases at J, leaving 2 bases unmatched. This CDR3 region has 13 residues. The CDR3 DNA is TGCAGCGTTGTGGGACAGGGAGGAAACACCATATATTTT. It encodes CSVVGQGGNTIYF. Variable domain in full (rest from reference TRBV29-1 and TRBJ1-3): SAVISQKPSRDICQRGTSLTIQCQVDSQVTMMFWYRQQPGQSLTLIATANQGSEATYESGFVIDKFPISRPNLTFSTLTVSNMSPEDSSIYLCSVVGQGGNTIYFGEGSWLTVV.

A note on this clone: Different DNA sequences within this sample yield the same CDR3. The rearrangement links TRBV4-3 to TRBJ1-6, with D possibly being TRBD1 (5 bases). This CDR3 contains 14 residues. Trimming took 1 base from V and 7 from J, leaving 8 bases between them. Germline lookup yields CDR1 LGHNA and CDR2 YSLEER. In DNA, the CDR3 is TGCGCCAGCAGCCAAGGTCGGGGGAATTCACCCCTCCACTTT. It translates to CASSQGRGNSPLHF.

Written as DNA, the CDR3 is TGTGCCAGTAGTATCGGGACAGGGGGCGCTTCCGTCTACTTC. Translation gives CASSIGTGGASVYF. The V and J genes are TRBV19 and TRBJ2-7, with 12 bases fitting TRBD1. This CDR3 has 14 residues. The J segment lost 13 bases and the V segment lost 3 bases, leaving 10 bases of the junction unmatched. Germline CDR1 LNHDA, CDR2 SQIVND (reference sequence).

The CDR3 DNA is TGTGCCAGCAGCCGAGCTTCCGGGACAGGGATCTACGAGCAGTACTTC. This gives the protein CASSRASGTGIYEQYF. The V gene is TRBV4-2, the J gene TRBJ2-5, with 9 bases identical to TRBD1. The J call may be wrong; the DNA end is better matched by TRBJ2-7. The CDR3 runs 16 residues. Germline lookup yields CDR1 LGHNA and CDR2 YNFKEQ.

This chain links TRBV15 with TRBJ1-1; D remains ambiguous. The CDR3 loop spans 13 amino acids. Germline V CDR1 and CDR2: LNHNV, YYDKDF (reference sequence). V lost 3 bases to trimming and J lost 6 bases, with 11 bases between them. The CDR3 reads CATSSHKGAEAFF. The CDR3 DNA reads TGTGCCACCAGCAGTCATAAAGGCGCTGAAGCTTTCTTT.

The CDR3 region is CSVVQRGGGETQYF. CDR3 coding DNA: TGCAGCGTTGTTCAGCGGGGGGGCGGGGAGACCCAGTACTTC. V and J are TRBV29-1 and TRBJ2-5; TRBD2 aligns across 10 bases. Germline CDR1 and CDR2: SQVTM and ANQGSEA. This CDR3 spans 14 amino acids. V shed 4 bases and J 5 bases; nucleotides not matched to a gene: 7.

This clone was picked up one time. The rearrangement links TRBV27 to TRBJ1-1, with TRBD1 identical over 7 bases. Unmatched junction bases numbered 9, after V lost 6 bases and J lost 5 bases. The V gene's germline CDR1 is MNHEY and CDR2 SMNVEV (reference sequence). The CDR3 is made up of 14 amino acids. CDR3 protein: CASSKTGWNTEAFF. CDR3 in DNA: TGTGCCAGCAGCAAGACAGGGTGGAATACTGAAGCTTTCTTT.

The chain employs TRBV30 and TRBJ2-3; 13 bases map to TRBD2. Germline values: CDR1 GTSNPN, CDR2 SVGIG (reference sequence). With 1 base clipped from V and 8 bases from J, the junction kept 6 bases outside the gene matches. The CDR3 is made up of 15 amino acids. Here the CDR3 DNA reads TGTGCCTGGAGTGCGACTAGCGGGGGGCGGGCTACGCAGTATTTT. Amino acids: CAWSATSGGRATQYF.

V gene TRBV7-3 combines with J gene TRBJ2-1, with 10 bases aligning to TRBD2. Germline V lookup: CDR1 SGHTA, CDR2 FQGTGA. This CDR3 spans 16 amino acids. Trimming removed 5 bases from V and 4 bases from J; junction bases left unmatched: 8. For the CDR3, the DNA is TGTGCCAGCAGCCGGATAGCGGGGGGCGATTACAATGAGCAGTTCTTC. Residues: CASSRIAGGDYNEQFF. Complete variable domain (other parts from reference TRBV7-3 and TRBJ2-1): GAGVSQTPSNKVTEKGKYVELRCDPISGHTALYWYRQSLGQGPEFLIYFQGTGAADDSGLPNDRFFAVRPEGSVSTLKIQRTERGDSAVYLCASSRIAGGDYNEQFFGPGTRLTVL.

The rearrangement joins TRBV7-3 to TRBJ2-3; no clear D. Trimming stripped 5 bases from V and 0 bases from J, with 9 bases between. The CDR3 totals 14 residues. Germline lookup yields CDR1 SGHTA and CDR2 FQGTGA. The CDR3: CASSPTYSTDTQYF. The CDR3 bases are TGTGCCAGCAGCCCCACGTATAGCACAGATACGCAGTATTTT.

The CDR3 sequence is CATSRPSGYGYTF. The DNA of the CDR3 is TGTGCCACCAGCAGGCCAAGTGGATATGGCTACACCTTC. The chain employs TRBV15 and TRBJ1-2; D gene uncertain. V lost 3 bases and J lost 5, with 10 bases in between. CDR3 size: 13 residues. CDR1 LNHNV and CDR2 YYDKDF come from the germline V gene (reference sequence).

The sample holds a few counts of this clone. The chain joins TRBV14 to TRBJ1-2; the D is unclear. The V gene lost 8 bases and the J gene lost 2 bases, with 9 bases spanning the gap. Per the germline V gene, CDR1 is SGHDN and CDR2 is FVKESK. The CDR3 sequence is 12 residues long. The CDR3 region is CASGSLNYGYTF. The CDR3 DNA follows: TGTGCCAGCGGGAGTTTAAACTATGGCTACACCTTC.

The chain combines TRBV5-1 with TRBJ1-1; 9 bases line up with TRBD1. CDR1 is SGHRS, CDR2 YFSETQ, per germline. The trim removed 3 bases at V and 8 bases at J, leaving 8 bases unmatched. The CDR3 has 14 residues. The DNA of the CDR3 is TGCGCCAGCAGCTCAGGGGGGGACAGGGCCGAAGCTTTCTTT. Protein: CASSSGGDRAEAFF.

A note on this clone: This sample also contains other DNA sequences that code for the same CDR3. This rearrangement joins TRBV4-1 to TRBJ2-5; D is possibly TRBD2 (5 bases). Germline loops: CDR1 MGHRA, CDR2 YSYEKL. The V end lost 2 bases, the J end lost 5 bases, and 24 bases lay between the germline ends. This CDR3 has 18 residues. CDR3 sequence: CASSQRTLRPPFQETQYF. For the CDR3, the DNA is TGCGCCAGCAGCCAACGGACTTTGAGACCACCGTTTCAGGAGACCCAGTACTTC.

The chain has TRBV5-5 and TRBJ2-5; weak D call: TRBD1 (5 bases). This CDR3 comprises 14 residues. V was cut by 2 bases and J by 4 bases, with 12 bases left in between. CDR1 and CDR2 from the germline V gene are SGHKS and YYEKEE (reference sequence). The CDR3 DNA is TGTGCCAGCAGCTTAGCTCAGGGTCGAGAGACCCAGTACTTC. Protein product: CASSLAQGRETQYF.

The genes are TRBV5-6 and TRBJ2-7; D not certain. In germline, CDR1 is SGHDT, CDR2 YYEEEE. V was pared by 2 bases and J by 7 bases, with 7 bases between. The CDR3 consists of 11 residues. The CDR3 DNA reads TGTGCCAGCAGCTTTCTGGCTGAGCAGTACTTC. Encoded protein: CASSFLAEQYF.

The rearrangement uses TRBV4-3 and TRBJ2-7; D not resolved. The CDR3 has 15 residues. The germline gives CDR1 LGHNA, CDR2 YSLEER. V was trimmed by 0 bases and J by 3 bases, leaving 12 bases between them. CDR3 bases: TGCGCCAGCAGCCAAGATCTGGCAGAAATCTACGAGCAGTACTTC. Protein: CASSQDLAEIYEQYF.

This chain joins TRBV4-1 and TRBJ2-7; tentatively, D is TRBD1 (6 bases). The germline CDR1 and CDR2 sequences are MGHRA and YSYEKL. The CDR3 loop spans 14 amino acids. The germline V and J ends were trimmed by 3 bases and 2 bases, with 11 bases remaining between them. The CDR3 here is CASSQGAQAYEQYF. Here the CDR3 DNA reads TGCGCCAGCAGCCAGGGGGCCCAAGCCTACGAGCAGTACTTC.

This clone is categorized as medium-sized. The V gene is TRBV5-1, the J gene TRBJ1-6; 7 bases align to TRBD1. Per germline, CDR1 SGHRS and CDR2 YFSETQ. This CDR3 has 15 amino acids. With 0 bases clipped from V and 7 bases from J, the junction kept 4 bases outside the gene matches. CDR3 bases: TGCGCCAGCAGCTTGGACCGGACAGGCAATTCACCCCTCCACTTT. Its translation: CASSLDRTGNSPLHF.

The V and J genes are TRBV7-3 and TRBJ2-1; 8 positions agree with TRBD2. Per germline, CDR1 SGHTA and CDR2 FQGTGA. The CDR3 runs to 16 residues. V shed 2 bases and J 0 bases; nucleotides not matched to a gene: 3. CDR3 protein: CASSLRRGDSYNEQFF. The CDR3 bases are TGTGCCAGCAGCTTACGGCGGGGGGACTCCTACAATGAGCAGTTCTTC.

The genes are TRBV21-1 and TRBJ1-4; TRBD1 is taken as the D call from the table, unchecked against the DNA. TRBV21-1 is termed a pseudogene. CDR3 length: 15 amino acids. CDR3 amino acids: CASSKVPDTNEKLFF. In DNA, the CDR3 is TGTGCCAGCAGCAAAGTACCAGATACTAATGAAAAACTGTTTTTT.

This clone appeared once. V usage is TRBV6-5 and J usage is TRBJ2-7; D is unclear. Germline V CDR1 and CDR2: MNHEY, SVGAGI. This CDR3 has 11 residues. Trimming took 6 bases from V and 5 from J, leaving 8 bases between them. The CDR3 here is CASSPTHEQYF. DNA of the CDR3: TGTGCCAGCAGCCCCACCCACGAGCAGTACTTC.

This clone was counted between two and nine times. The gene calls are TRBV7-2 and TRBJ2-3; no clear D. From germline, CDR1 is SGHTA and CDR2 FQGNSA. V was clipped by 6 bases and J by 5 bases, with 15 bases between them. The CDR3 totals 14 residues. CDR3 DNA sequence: TGTGCCAGCAGTGCCTCGACGCTTAGAGATACGCAGTATTTT. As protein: CASSASTLRDTQYF.

This chain's CDR3 is CASSVGLAGETQYF. As DNA, the CDR3 is TGTGCCAGCAGCGTCGGACTAGCCGGCGAGACCCAGTACTTC. The V gene is TRBV7-9, the J gene TRBJ2-5; 8 bases line up with TRBD2. Germline V gene lookup returns CDR1 SEHNR and CDR2 FQNEAQ (reference sequence). V lost 5 bases, J lost 5 bases, and 7 bases stayed unmatched. This CDR3 comprises 14 residues.

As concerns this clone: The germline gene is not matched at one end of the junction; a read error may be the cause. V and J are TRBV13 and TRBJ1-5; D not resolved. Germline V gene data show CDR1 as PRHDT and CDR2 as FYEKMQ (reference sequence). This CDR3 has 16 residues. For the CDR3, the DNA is TGCGCCAGCAGCCAAGATCAAACAGATAGCAATCAGCCCCAGCATTTT. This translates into CASSQDQTDSNQPQHF.

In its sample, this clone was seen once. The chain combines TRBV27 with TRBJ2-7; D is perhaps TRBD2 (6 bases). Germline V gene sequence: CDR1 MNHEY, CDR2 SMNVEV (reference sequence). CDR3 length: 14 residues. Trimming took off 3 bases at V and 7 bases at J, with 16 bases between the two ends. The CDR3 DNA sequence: TGTGCCAGCAGTTTCGGACTAAATGTAGGGGAGCAGTACTTC. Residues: CASSFGLNVGEQYF.